The clone carrying this TCR beta chain was seen a few times. As yet, its antigen is unknown. This record comes from a study of post-analysis software for immune sequencing data. General study findings and limits: Among four or five TRBV segments more frequent in patients than controls were TRBV5-6, TRBV5-1 and TRBV20-1.

The CDR3 consists of 15 residues. Germline CDR1 SEHNR, CDR2 FQNEAQ (reference sequence). Trimming shortened V by 2 bases and J by 2 bases, and 10 bases separated the two germline ends. The authors incorporated unique molecular identifiers into the TCR beta cDNA libraries. T cells, about 0.95 to 11 million of them, yielded roughly 0.5 million cDNA molecules. TCRdb reprocessed the PCR reads via MiXCR and lists one record per CDR3 protein. The profile covers 750,000 to 900,000 distinct CDR3 sequences, with about 43% appearing a single time and 4% to 5% taken by the ten largest. Material: blood. The chain couples TRBV7-9 to TRBJ2-1, with D perhaps matching TRBD2 (5 bases). This TCR was recovered from a girl aged 5-17 years with multiple sclerosis. CDR3 nucleotides: TGTGCCAGCAGCTTAAAGGAGGTCCCCTACAATGAGCAGTTCTTC. Translation gives CASSLKEVPYNEQFF.